In its sample, the clone carrying this TCR beta chain was seen a few times. What it binds is unknown. This record belongs to a study of T cells in localized non-small cell lung cancer. Study outcomes and limitations: Uninvolved adjacent lung had higher T cell clonality than tumor and all other tissues. Only one tumor region went through sequencing, so heterogeneity may still be there.

Assay used: immunoSEQ multiplex PCR; TCRdb lists only in-frame clones, some missing. The sample has a few thousand clones, 20% to 25% seen once. This receptor was identified in a female donor over 55 with stage I lung adenocarcinoma. Source: lung tumor tissue, taken before any cancer treatment.

The chain's CDR3 is CASSIGTATYEQYF. The CDR3 region has the DNA TGTGCCAGCAGTATCGGGACAGCCACCTACGAGCAGTACTTC. The V gene is TRBV28, the J gene TRBJ2-7; 7 bases align to TRBD1. This CDR3 has 14 residues. Germline CDR1 and CDR2: MDHEN and SYDVKM. V trimming: 5 bases; J trimming: 2 bases; junction bases outside the gene matches: 6. The variable domain in full, completed from reference TRBV28 and TRBJ2-7, reads DVKVTQSSRYLVKRTGEKVFLECVQDMDHENMFWYRQDPGLGLRLIYFSYDVKMKEKGDIPEGYSVSREKKERFSLILESASTNQTSMYLCASSIGTATYEQYFGPGTRLTVT.